The 26 T cell receptor beta chains below come from one sample, sequenced in a study of blood T cell repertoires in COVID-19. TCRdb's table, derived via immunoSEQ multiplex PCR, lists solely in-frame clones and lacks some. This table holds over 110,000 clones, roughly 84% found once. What was sequenced was peripheral blood. These receptor sequences come from a man aged 55 to 70 with active or convalescent COVID-19.

In nucleotides, the CDR3 is TGTGCCAGCAGTTTTAGGGGGCAGGGGGAGCAGTACGTC. Amino acid sequence: CASSFRGQGEQYV. V usage is TRBV28 and J usage is TRBJ2-7; 7 bases agree with TRBD1. Germline CDR1 MDHEN, CDR2 SYDVKM. J gave up 7 bases and V 3 bases, and 6 bases lay outside the gene matches. CDR3 length: 13 residues.

The chain's CDR3 is CASSSRYSGTSSGNTIYF. CDR3 sequence (DNA): TGTGCCAGCAGCTCACGATACTCCGGGACAAGCTCTGGAAACACCATATATTTT. The chain recombines TRBV7-6 with TRBJ1-3, with D possibly being TRBD1 (6 bases). V shed 4 bases and J shed 0 bases, with 19 bases lying between them. Germline V lookup: CDR1 SGHVS, CDR2 FNYEAQ. This CDR3 is built from 18 residues.

This clone has only one observation. The V gene is TRBV5-5, the J gene TRBJ1-5; a weak D match, TRBD1 (5 bases). This CDR3 spans 18 amino acids. Trimming removed 3 bases at V and 0 bases at J, with 19 bases between. Germline values: CDR1 SGHKS, CDR2 YYEKEE (reference sequence). CDR3 sequence: CASSSRDSGPYSNQPQHF. The CDR3 DNA reads TGTGCCAGCAGCTCCCGGGACTCCGGTCCCTATAGCAATCAGCCCCAGCATTTT.

The chain carries TRBV10-1 and TRBJ2-1; 8 nucleotides line up with TRBD2. The CDR3 sequence is 15 residues long. Germline CDR1 is WNHNN and CDR2 is SYGVQD (reference sequence). The V and J ends lost 4 bases and 7 bases, in that order; junction bases with no gene match: 9. The CDR3 DNA reads TGCGCCAGCAGTGGGAGAGGACTAGCCGGGAATGAGCAGTTCTTC. Its translation is CASSGRGLAGNEQFF.

V gene TRBV4-1 combines with J gene TRBJ1-2, with TRBD1 identical over 7 bases. J gave up 4 bases and V 0 bases, and 5 bases lay outside the gene matches. Germline lookup yields CDR1 MGHRA and CDR2 YSYEKL. This CDR3 has 15 residues. In DNA, the CDR3 is TGCGCCAGCAGCCAAGATCCGGGACAGTTCTATGGCTACACCTTC. Translation gives CASSQDPGQFYGYTF.

The J gene is TRBJ1-3, the V gene TRBV9, with 10 bases identical to TRBD1. The CDR3 contains 13 residues. Germline-derived CDR1 and CDR2 are SGDLS and YYNGEE. Trimming at V came to 4 bases and at J to 7 bases, leaving 2 bases not matched to a gene. CDR3 sequence (DNA): TGTGCCAGCAGCATGGGACAGGGGAACACCATATATTTT. It is translated as CASSMGQGNTIYF.

The genes are TRBV6-5 and TRBJ2-5, with 9 bases aligning to TRBD1. The trim removed 6 bases at V and 5 bases at J, leaving 7 bases unmatched. The length of the CDR3 is 14 residues. CDR1 is MNHEY, CDR2 SVGAGI, per germline. The CDR3 region is CASRSSGQGETQYF. The CDR3, as DNA: TGTGCCAGCAGGTCATCGGGACAGGGCGAGACCCAGTACTTC.

In the case of this clone: The same CDR3 is also encoded by other DNA sequences in this sample. The rearrangement uses TRBV18 and TRBJ1-1; 7 nucleotides match TRBD1. From germline, CDR1 is KGHSH and CDR2 LQKENI. This CDR3 comprises 13 residues. J was trimmed by 3 bases and V by 5 bases; bases with no gene match: 3. In nucleotides, the CDR3 is TGTGCCAGCTCATTAGACAGGGACACTGAAGCTTTCTTT. Its protein is CASSLDRDTEAFF.

CDR3 region: CSVAPGQGLFSYEQYF. The CDR3 DNA is TGCAGCGTTGCCCCGGGACAGGGGCTTTTTTCCTACGAGCAGTACTTC. The chain is built from TRBV29-1 and TRBJ2-7; 10 positions agree with TRBD1. Per germline, CDR1 SQVTM and CDR2 ANQGSEA. V lost 4 bases and J lost 1; bases outside the gene matches: 10. The CDR3 is 16 residues long.

This clone was observed once. V usage is TRBV20-1 and J usage is TRBJ2-1; 10 nucleotides agree with TRBD2. J gave up 8 bases and V 3 bases, and 10 bases lay outside the gene matches. Germline CDR1 and CDR2: DFQATT and SNEGSKA (reference sequence). This CDR3 region has 15 residues. The CDR3 sequence is CSASRAGGSYHEQFF. The CDR3 bases are TGCAGTGCTAGTCGAGCGGGAGGGAGTTATCATGAGCAGTTCTTC.

The V and J genes are TRBV27 and TRBJ2-5; 8 positions match TRBD2. Germline V gives CDR1 MNHEY, CDR2 SMNVEV (reference sequence). The junction had 9 bases not matched to a gene; V was cut back by 1 base and J by 5 bases. This CDR3 contains 16 residues. The CDR3 protein is CASSLFGGGPGETQYF. CDR3 nucleotide sequence: TGTGCCAGCAGTTTATTCGGCGGGGGGCCGGGGGAGACCCAGTACTTC.

The chain has TRBV4-1 and TRBJ1-2, with D unresolved. Germline-derived CDR1 and CDR2 are MGHRA and YSYEKL. Trimming removed 4 bases at V and 4 bases at J, with 10 bases between. This CDR3 has 13 residues. CDR3 loop: CASSPLAGYGYTF. CDR3 in DNA: TGCGCCAGCAGCCCCCTTGCGGGCTATGGCTACACCTTC.

This chain joins TRBV6-5 and TRBJ1-6; 7 bases agree with TRBD1. The CDR3 runs 15 residues. V lost 5 bases, J lost 11 bases, and 12 bases stayed unmatched. Germline lookup yields CDR1 MNHEY and CDR2 SVGAGI. CDR3: CASSRSRQGDAPLHF. The CDR3 nucleotides read TGTGCCAGCAGTAGAAGCCGGCAGGGGGACGCACCCCTCCACTTT.

This rearrangement joins TRBV7-9 to TRBJ2-5; TRBD2 aligns across 15 bases. Germline V lookup: CDR1 SEHNR, CDR2 FQNEAQ (reference sequence). The V gene end was trimmed by 5 bases and the J gene end by 2 bases; junction bases not matched to a gene: 9. The CDR3 has 18 amino acids. The CDR3 DNA reads TGTGCCAGCAGCCACATCATGGGACTAGCGGGGGGACAAGAGACCCAGTACTTC. Protein product: CASSHIMGLAGGQETQYF.

The chain is built from TRBV5-1 and TRBJ1-4, with TRBD1 matching over 7 bases. The CDR3 spans 13 residues. V gave up 4 bases and J gave up 7 bases; unmatched junction bases: 4. Germline V lookup: CDR1 SGHRS, CDR2 YFSETQ. DNA of the CDR3: TGCGCCAGCAGCCTCAACAGGGGTGAAAAACTGTTTTTT. Protein product: CASSLNRGEKLFF.

The gene calls are TRBV19 and TRBJ2-1; 9 bases are shared with TRBD2. CDR3 length: 15 residues. CDR1 and CDR2 (germline): LNHDA, SQIVND (reference sequence). V shed 3 bases and J 4 bases; nucleotides not matched to a gene: 4. Here the CDR3 DNA reads TGTGCCAGTAGTATGGTAGCGGGAGATTACAATGAGCAGTTCTTC. Translating gives CASSMVAGDYNEQFF.

The rearrangement links TRBV7-8 to TRBJ2-7, with a tentative D call TRBD1 (5 bases). CDR3 size: 18 residues. The V end was cut by 0 bases, the J end by 1 base, with 19 bases between. Germline V lookup: CDR1 SGHVS, CDR2 FQNEAQ. As DNA, the CDR3 is TGTGCCAGCAGCTTAGCGATTAAGACAGAAAAAACATCCTACGAGCAGTACTTC. Residues: CASSLAIKTEKTSYEQYF.

V and J are TRBV4-3 and TRBJ1-2, with D tentatively TRBD1 (6 bases). Trimming removed 5 bases at V and 8 bases at J, with 21 bases between. Looked up from germline, CDR1 is LGHNA and CDR2 is YSLEER. The length of the CDR3 is 15 residues. The CDR3 region is CASSYLRGAGRGYTF. The CDR3 DNA follows: TGCGCCAGCAGCTACCTCCGGGGGGCAGGACGGGGCTACACCTTC.

The genes are TRBV5-1 and TRBJ2-7, with D possibly TRBD1 on 5 matching bases. Germline V lookup: CDR1 SGHRS, CDR2 YFSETQ. V was cut by 2 bases and J by 2 bases, with 11 bases left in between. The CDR3 consists of 14 residues. The chain's CDR3 is CASSFKQGPYEQYF. The CDR3 DNA is TGCGCCAGCAGCTTCAAGCAGGGTCCCTACGAGCAGTACTTC.

The chain couples TRBV11-2 to TRBJ2-2; D not certain. This CDR3 spans 13 amino acids. V gave up 5 bases and J gave up 8 bases, with 12 bases separating them. CDR1 SGHAT and CDR2 FQNNGV come from the germline V gene. CDR3 sequence reads: CASSLASLGELFF. CDR3 DNA sequence: TGTGCCAGCAGCCTTGCGAGTCTTGGGGAGCTGTTTTTT.

Comment on this clone: Other DNA sequences from this sample encode an identical CDR3 as well. The chain employs TRBV7-9 and TRBJ2-1; D is perhaps TRBD1 (5 bases). This CDR3 has 12 residues. Trimming took off 2 bases at V and 6 bases at J, with 5 bases between the two ends. Germline V gene data show CDR1 as SEHNR and CDR2 as FQNEAQ (reference sequence). In DNA, the CDR3 is TGTGCCAGCAGCTTAACAGGCAATGAGCAGTTCTTC. As protein: CASSLTGNEQFF.

The chain carries TRBV5-8 and TRBJ1-1; D uncertain. Trimming took off 1 base at V and 10 bases at J, with 17 bases between the two ends. The CDR3 runs 14 residues. Germline loops: CDR1 SGHTS, CDR2 YDEGEE. This CDR3 is CASSLRWGQAVAFF. DNA for the CDR3: TGTGCCAGCAGCTTGCGGTGGGGTCAAGCGGTAGCTTTCTTT.

This clone has a handful of counts. The chain joins TRBV10-1 to TRBJ1-1; TRBD1 is a possible D gene (5 bases). Looked up from germline, CDR1 is WNHNN and CDR2 is SYGVQD (reference sequence). V was cut by 2 bases and J by 11 bases, with 15 bases left in between. This CDR3 comprises 13 residues. Here the CDR3 DNA reads TGCGCCAGCAGTGAGAGCGGGATGAGGGGTGCTTTCTTT. Translating gives CASSESGMRGAFF.

V and J are TRBV25-1 and TRBJ2-7, with TRBD1 as a possible D gene (5 bases). V gave up 1 base and J gave up 2 bases, with 6 bases separating them. The germline CDR1 and CDR2 sequences are MGHDK and SYGVNS. The CDR3 spans 13 residues. CDR3 amino acids: CASSESRAYEQYF. CDR3 sequence (DNA): TGTGCCAGCAGTGAATCCAGGGCCTACGAGCAGTACTTC.

V is TRBV5-1 and J is TRBJ2-3; tentative D call: TRBD1 (6 bases). The CDR3 sequence is 12 residues long. The V gene's germline CDR1 is SGHRS and CDR2 YFSETQ. V was trimmed by 4 bases and J by 8 bases, leaving 11 bases between them. DNA for the CDR3: TGCGCCAGCAGCCCGCAGGGGACTACGCAGTATTTT. It codes for CASSPQGTTQYF.

The chain joins TRBV6-2 or TRBV6-3 to TRBJ1-4; 9 bases are shared with TRBD1. This CDR3 is 15 amino acids long. Trimming at V came to 4 bases and at J to 7 bases, leaving 7 bases not matched to a gene. The germline V gene encodes CDR1 MNHEY and CDR2 SVGEGT. This chain's CDR3 is CASSSSGQGSEKLFF. Written as DNA, the CDR3 is TGTGCCAGCAGTTCTTCTGGACAGGGGAGTGAAAAACTGTTTTTT.